This T cell receptor (beta chain) was sequenced for a study of blood T cell repertoires in COVID-19. Background on the study: The samples span acute and convalescent COVID-19 from the United States, Italy and Spain.

This CDR3 is built from 14 residues. Per germline, CDR1 MNHEY and CDR2 SMNVEV (reference sequence). Trimming left V 5 bases short and J 0 bases short, with 11 bases between. Source study methods: The assay estimated nucleated cells by amplifying reference gene primers. Only in-frame clones appear in the TCRdb table, and some are missing; sequencing was by immunoSEQ multiplex PCR. That table supplies the V and J calls and clone size; D and trimming were determined from the DNA. Of around 94,000 clones in the sample, approximately 84% are singletons; the top ten hold 9.5% to 10%. The rearrangement links TRBV27 to TRBJ2-7, with D tentatively TRBD2 (6 bases). The TCR comes from a man aged 35 to 55 with active or convalescent COVID-19. The sequenced material came from peripheral blood. The CDR3 is CASSNAGSSYEQYF. CDR3 DNA sequence: TGTGCCAGCAGTAACGCGGGAAGCTCCTACGAGCAGTACTTC.